Below, one TCR beta chain is given with its context. The data were obtained in a study of cytotoxic CD8 clonotypes in ibrutinib-treated CLL. The repertoire was sequenced with immunoSEQ multiplex PCR; TCRdb's copy has only in-frame clones and lacks some. The sample carries about 2,800 clones, approximately 78% recorded once. This CDR3 is built from 15 residues. Trimming took 2 bases from V and 11 from J; bases not matched to a gene: 12. Germline lookup yields CDR1 PRHDT and CDR2 FYEKMQ (reference sequence). Sample: PBMCs, taken before ibrutinib treatment. The clonotype originates from a human donor with chronic lymphocytic leukemia. The chain couples TRBV13 to TRBJ1-1; 9 bases match TRBD1. This CDR3 reads CASSLPILDRGSAFF. The CDR3 nucleotides read TGTGCCAGCAGCTTACCCATACTCGACAGGGGGTCGGCTTTCTTT.